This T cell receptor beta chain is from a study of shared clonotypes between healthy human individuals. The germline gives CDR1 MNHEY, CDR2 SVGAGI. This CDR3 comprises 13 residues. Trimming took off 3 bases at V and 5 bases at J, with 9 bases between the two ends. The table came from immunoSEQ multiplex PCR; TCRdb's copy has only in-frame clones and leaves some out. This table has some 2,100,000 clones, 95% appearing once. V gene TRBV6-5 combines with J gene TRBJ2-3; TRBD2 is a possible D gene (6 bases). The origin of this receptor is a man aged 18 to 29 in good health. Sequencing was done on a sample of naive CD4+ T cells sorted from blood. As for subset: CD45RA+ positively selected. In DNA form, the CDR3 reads TGTGCCAGCAGTTATGTGCGGGGAGATACGCAGTATTTT. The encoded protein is CASSYVRGDTQYF.